The source of this TCR beta chain is a study of T cells in Graves' hyperthyroidism and ophthalmopathy. The CDR3 totals 15 residues. The V end was cut by 5 bases, the J end by 3 bases, with 16 bases between. The germline V gene encodes CDR1 MNHNS and CDR2 SASEGT. Amplification targeted TCR beta CDR3 regions from RNA transcripts. Initially, a first-round RT-PCR of the TCR CDR3 employed the HTBI primer set. In TCRdb, the multiplex PCR reads were re-called with MiXCR into one record per CDR3 protein. The data contain approximately 520,000 distinct CDR3 sequences, more than 20% of them singletons. This clonotype has at least ten counts.

V and J are TRBV6-1 and TRBJ1-1; D perhaps matches TRBD1 (6 bases). Sequenced input: blood. The TCR originated in a man between 18 and 35 years old with Graves' hyperthyroidism. The CDR3 nucleotides are TGTGCCAGCAGTCGGACAGTAACCCCCGACACTGAAGCTTTCTTT. This translates into CASSRTVTPDTEAFF.